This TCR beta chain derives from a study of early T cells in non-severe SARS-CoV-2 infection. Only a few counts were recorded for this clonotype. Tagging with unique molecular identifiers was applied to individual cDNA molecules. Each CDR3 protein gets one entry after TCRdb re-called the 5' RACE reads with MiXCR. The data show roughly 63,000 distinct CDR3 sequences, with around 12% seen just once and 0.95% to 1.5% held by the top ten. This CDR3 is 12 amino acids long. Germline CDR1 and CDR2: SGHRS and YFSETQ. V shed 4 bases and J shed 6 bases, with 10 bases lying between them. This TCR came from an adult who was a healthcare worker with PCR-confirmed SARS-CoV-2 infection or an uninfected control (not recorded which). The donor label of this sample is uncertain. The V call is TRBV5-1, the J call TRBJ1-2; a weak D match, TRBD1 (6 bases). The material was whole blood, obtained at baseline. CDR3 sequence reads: CASSVTGNGYTF. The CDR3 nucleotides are TGCGCCAGCAGCGTAACAGGGAATGGCTACACCTTC.